This is a list of T cell receptor beta chains from one sample in a study of T cells after yellow fever vaccination. TCRdb reanalysed the 5' RACE reads using MiXCR and keeps one entry per CDR3 protein. The data contain 450,000 to 550,000 distinct CDR3 sequences, 15% to 20% of them seen just once; the ten biggest clones take up over 11%. The sequences come from PBMCs, collected 15 days after the yellow fever booster vaccination. Every receptor here comes from a man under 40 who received the YFV17D yellow fever vaccine. Each CDR3 is given with its conserved first and last residue. The order of the fields is D gene, clone size, V gene, J gene, CDR3 DNA, CDR3 protein. The D gene is left open where the match is weak. Not all rows give a size; the values are once, few, many and, for expanded clones, a class.

D gene: TRBD2
clone size: .
V gene: TRBV7-6
J gene: TRBJ2-1
CDR3 DNA: TGTGCCAGCAGCGCCAGGACTAGCGGGAGTGTCCTAAATGAGCAGTTCTTC
CDR3 protein: CASSARTSGSVLNEQFF

D gene: .
clone size: .
V gene: TRBV4-3
J gene: TRBJ2-7
CDR3 DNA: TGCGCCAGCAGCCAAGGGACCCTGGGGACTTACGAGCAGTACTTC
CDR3 protein: CASSQGTLGTYEQYF

D gene: TRBD2
clone size: .
V gene: TRBV20-1
J gene: TRBJ2-7
CDR3 DNA: TGCAGTGCTAGAGATCTCAGCGGTCTAGCGGGCCTGGAGCAGTACTTC
CDR3 protein: CSARDLSGLAGLEQYF

D gene: .
clone size: .
V gene: TRBV29-1
J gene: TRBJ1-2
CDR3 DNA: TGCAGCGTTGGTCCCGGACAGAACTATGGCTACACCTTC
CDR3 protein: CSVGPGQNYGYTF

D gene: .
clone size: .
V gene: TRBV10-2
J gene: TRBJ2-1
CDR3 DNA: TGCGCCAGCAGCGACCATCGGGGCCTATACAATGAGCAGTTCTTC
CDR3 protein: CASSDHRGLYNEQFF

D gene: .
clone size: .
V gene: TRBV5-5
J gene: TRBJ2-2
CDR3 DNA: TGTGCCAGCTGCCGGGGCTTTGTGGCCACCGGGGAGCTGTTTTTT
CDR3 protein: CASCRGFVATGELFF

D gene: .
clone size: few
V gene: TRBV7-7
J gene: TRBJ2-7
CDR3 DNA: TGTGCTAGCAGGCCCCTCGGGACGGAGCCCTACGAGCAGTACTTC
CDR3 protein: CASRPLGTEPYEQYF

D gene: .
clone size: few
V gene: TRBV5-1
J gene: TRBJ2-3
CDR3 DNA: TGCGCCAGCAGCTTGGAGATTCGGGACGCACAGTATTTT
CDR3 protein: CASSLEIRDAQYF

D gene: .
clone size: few
V gene: TRBV10-3
J gene: TRBJ2-6
CDR3 DNA: TGTGCCATCAGTGAGCGACAGGGGAGGGCTGGGGCCAACGTCCTGACTTTC
CDR3 protein: CAISERQGRAGANVLTF

D gene: .
clone size: few
V gene: TRBV5-5
J gene: TRBJ2-5
CDR3 DNA: TGTGCCAGCAGTTTTGGAGGAGTAGCGGCTAAAGAGACCCAGTACTTC
CDR3 protein: CASSFGGVAAKETQYF

D gene: .
clone size: .
V gene: TRBV19
J gene: TRBJ1-5
CDR3 DNA: TGTGCCAGTAGTATGGACGGGATTCGAAATCAGCCCCAGCATTTT
CDR3 protein: CASSMDGIRNQPQHF

D gene: TRBD2
clone size: few
V gene: TRBV2
J gene: TRBJ2-7
CDR3 DNA: TGTGCCAGCAGTGAACGGCTAGCGGGAGGCGAGCAGTACTTC
CDR3 protein: CASSERLAGGEQYF

D gene: TRBD2
clone size: few
V gene: TRBV12-3/TRBV12-4
J gene: TRBJ2-7
CDR3 DNA: TGTGCCAGCAGTTTTCGGGCGGGAGGGCCGACAAACGAGCAGTACTTC
CDR3 protein: CASSFRAGGPTNEQYF

D gene: TRBD1
clone size: .
V gene: TRBV4-3
J gene: TRBJ2-1
CDR3 DNA: TGCGCCAGCAGCCAGGGACAGCCTAATGAGCAGTTCTTC
CDR3 protein: CASSQGQPNEQFF

D gene: TRBD1
clone size: .
V gene: TRBV24-1
J gene: TRBJ1-2
CDR3 DNA: TGTGCCACCAGTGACCCCGGGACAGGGCACTATGGCTACACCTTC
CDR3 protein: CATSDPGTGHYGYTF

D gene: .
clone size: .
V gene: TRBV7-7
J gene: TRBJ2-1
CDR3 DNA: TGTGCTAGCAGCCCCTCCAGAGAGCCCGGCAATGAGCAGTTCTTC
CDR3 protein: CASSPSREPGNEQFF

D gene: TRBD2
clone size: .
V gene: TRBV5-1
J gene: TRBJ2-7
CDR3 DNA: TGCGCCAGTACGGTAGCGGGAGCTATCCACGAGCAGTACTTC
CDR3 protein: CASTVAGAIHEQYF

D gene: .
clone size: few
V gene: TRBV5-1
J gene: TRBJ2-1
CDR3 DNA: TGCGCCAGCAGCCCCCAGCAAGGGGAGCAGTTCTTC
CDR3 protein: CASSPQQGEQFF

D gene: .
clone size: .
V gene: TRBV5-4
J gene: TRBJ2-3
CDR3 DNA: TGTGCCAGCAGCTTTATGCCGACAGTTACTGCGGGAGATACGCAGTATTTT
CDR3 protein: CASSFMPTVTAGDTQYF

D gene: .
clone size: .
V gene: TRBV5-1
J gene: TRBJ2-7
CDR3 DNA: TGCGCCAGCAGCTTGGACACAGGGAAAGCCTACGAGCAGTACTTC
CDR3 protein: CASSLDTGKAYEQYF

D gene: TRBD2
clone size: few
V gene: TRBV4-3
J gene: TRBJ2-5
CDR3 DNA: TGCGCCAGCAGCCAAGATTTCTTTCGGACTAGCGGGAGGGCCGAGACCCAGTACTTC
CDR3 protein: CASSQDFFRTSGRAETQYF

D gene: TRBD1
clone size: .
V gene: TRBV12-3/TRBV12-4
J gene: TRBJ1-2
CDR3 DNA: TGTGCCAGCAGCGGACAGGAAATTCATGGCTACACCTTC
CDR3 protein: CASSGQEIHGYTF

D gene: .
clone size: .
V gene: TRBV6-2/TRBV6-3
J gene: TRBJ2-1
CDR3 DNA: TGTGCCAGCAGTCCCTATTACAATGAGCAGTTCTTC
CDR3 protein: CASSPYYNEQFF

D gene: TRBD1
clone size: .
V gene: TRBV12-3/TRBV12-4
J gene: TRBJ2-1
CDR3 DNA: TGTGCCAGCACACAGGGGTTCTCCTACAATGAGCAGTTCTTC
CDR3 protein: CASTQGFSYNEQFF

D gene: TRBD2
clone size: .
V gene: TRBV28
J gene: TRBJ2-1
CDR3 DNA: TGTGCCAGCAGCCTAGCGGGAGCACACAATGAGCAGTTCTTC
CDR3 protein: CASSLAGAHNEQFF

D gene: .
clone size: .
V gene: TRBV5-6
J gene: TRBJ2-7
CDR3 DNA: TGTGCCAGCAGCATATCCGGGACTCCACCTGGGGAGCAGTACTTC
CDR3 protein: CASSISGTPPGEQYF

D gene: .
clone size: .
V gene: TRBV19
J gene: TRBJ2-5
CDR3 DNA: TGTGCCAGTAGGATGGACGGGACGCAAGAGACCCAGTACTTC
CDR3 protein: CASRMDGTQETQYF

D gene: .
clone size: few
V gene: TRBV5-1
J gene: TRBJ2-3
CDR3 DNA: TGCGCCAGCAGCTTGGATCGCCGTGGAGATACGCAGTATTTT
CDR3 protein: CASSLDRRGDTQYF

D gene: .
clone size: .
V gene: TRBV29-1
J gene: TRBJ2-2
CDR3 DNA: TGCAGCTTTTCCTTACTATCGGGAAACACCGGGGAGCTGTTTTTT
CDR3 protein: CSFSLLSGNTGELFF

D gene: TRBD1
clone size: few
V gene: TRBV12-3/TRBV12-4
J gene: TRBJ1-5
CDR3 DNA: TGTGCCAGCAGGGCCACAGGGGGCGTTCAGCCCCAGCATTTT
CDR3 protein: CASRATGGVQPQHF

D gene: TRBD1
clone size: .
V gene: TRBV20-1
J gene: TRBJ2-7
CDR3 DNA: TGCAGTGCGGACACAGGGGTTCTCACCGAGCAGTACTTC
CDR3 protein: CSADTGVLTEQYF

D gene: .
clone size: .
V gene: TRBV27
J gene: TRBJ2-1
CDR3 DNA: TGTGCCAGCAGTTCTGCGAGCACCTACAATGAGCAGTTCTTC
CDR3 protein: CASSSASTYNEQFF

D gene: .
clone size: .
V gene: TRBV5-4
J gene: TRBJ2-3
CDR3 DNA: TGTGCCAGCAGCTTGGGAGGGAGTAGGGGCACAGATACGCAGTATTTT
CDR3 protein: CASSLGGSRGTDTQYF

D gene: .
clone size: few
V gene: TRBV7-2
J gene: TRBJ2-1
CDR3 DNA: TGTGCCAGCGGTGGGCCCTATAATGAGCAGTTCTTC
CDR3 protein: CASGGPYNEQFF

D gene: TRBD2
clone size: few
V gene: TRBV14
J gene: TRBJ2-1
CDR3 DNA: TGTGCCAGCAGCCTCCAACTACTAGCGGGGGGGAGAGATGAGCAGTTCTTC
CDR3 protein: CASSLQLLAGGRDEQFF

D gene: .
clone size: .
V gene: TRBV7-6
J gene: TRBJ2-7
CDR3 DNA: TGTGCCAGCAGCGGGGGTACAGGGCCGCTAGTGGAGCAGTACTTC
CDR3 protein: CASSGGTGPLVEQYF

D gene: .
clone size: .
V gene: TRBV7-2
J gene: TRBJ2-1
CDR3 DNA: TGTGCCAGCAGCTTATTTTCTGGCGGCAATGAGCAGTTCTTC
CDR3 protein: CASSLFSGGNEQFF

D gene: .
clone size: .
V gene: TRBV9
J gene: TRBJ2-3
CDR3 DNA: TGTGCCAGCAGCGTAGCCCCCCCCGGGACGGGGGCAGATACGCAGTATTTT
CDR3 protein: CASSVAPPGTGADTQYF

D gene: TRBD2
clone size: many
V gene: TRBV7-9
J gene: TRBJ2-3
CDR3 DNA: TGTGCCAGCAGCCTCCCGGGACTAGCGGGAGCAGATACGCAGTATTTT
CDR3 protein: CASSLPGLAGADTQYF

D gene: TRBD2
clone size: .
V gene: TRBV4-3
J gene: TRBJ2-1
CDR3 DNA: TGCGCCAGCAGCCAAGAAGGGGTAGCGGGAGGTGGTGAGCAGTTCTTC
CDR3 protein: CASSQEGVAGGGEQFF

D gene: .
clone size: .
V gene: TRBV5-1
J gene: TRBJ2-5
CDR3 DNA: TGCGCCAGCAGCTCCGGAGGGGTAGAGACCCAGTACTTC
CDR3 protein: CASSSGGVETQYF

D gene: .
clone size: few
V gene: TRBV24-1
J gene: TRBJ2-3
CDR3 DNA: TGTGCCACCAGTGATTCCTTTCGACCGGGGGATACGCAGTATTTT
CDR3 protein: CATSDSFRPGDTQYF

D gene: .
clone size: .
V gene: TRBV28
J gene: TRBJ2-5
CDR3 DNA: TGTGCCAGCACCTGGGGGAGCAGGGAGACCCAGTACTTC
CDR3 protein: CASTWGSRETQYF

D gene: .
clone size: .
V gene: TRBV7-9
J gene: TRBJ2-2
CDR3 DNA: TGTGCCAGCAACAAGGACAGTTCCACCGGGGAGCTGTTTTTT
CDR3 protein: CASNKDSSTGELFF

D gene: .
clone size: .
V gene: TRBV9
J gene: TRBJ1-6
CDR3 DNA: TGTGCCAGCAGCGGTGGACTGGATAATTCACCCCTCCACTTT
CDR3 protein: CASSGGLDNSPLHF

D gene: TRBD2
clone size: .
V gene: TRBV29-1
J gene: TRBJ2-1
CDR3 DNA: TGCAGCGTTCGGACTAGCGGGCATTCCTACAATGAGCAGTTCTTC
CDR3 protein: CSVRTSGHSYNEQFF

D gene: .
clone size: few
V gene: TRBV30
J gene: TRBJ1-2
CDR3 DNA: TGTGCCTGGACAACGGATTACGTTGGCTACACCTTC
CDR3 protein: CAWTTDYVGYTF

D gene: TRBD1
clone size: few
V gene: TRBV15
J gene: TRBJ2-7
CDR3 DNA: TGTGCCACCAGCAGGGGACAGAGAGATTACGAGCAGTACTTC
CDR3 protein: CATSRGQRDYEQYF

D gene: TRBD1
clone size: .
V gene: TRBV20-1
J gene: TRBJ2-5
CDR3 DNA: TGCAGTGCTAGAGGGGACAGGGGTAGCCAAGAGACCCAGTACTTC
CDR3 protein: CSARGDRGSQETQYF

D gene: TRBD2
clone size: few
V gene: TRBV20-1
J gene: TRBJ2-2
CDR3 DNA: TGCAGTGCTAAAACTAGCGGGAGTTGGGAGCTGTTTTTT
CDR3 protein: CSAKTSGSWELFF

D gene: .
clone size: few
V gene: TRBV20-1
J gene: TRBJ2-7
CDR3 DNA: TGCAGTGCTACAGGGGTGGGGTACGTGCCCTACGAGCAGTACTTC
CDR3 protein: CSATGVGYVPYEQYF

D gene: .
clone size: few
V gene: TRBV5-1
J gene: TRBJ2-1
CDR3 DNA: TGCGCCAGCAGCTTGGCCGTACGTGGTGAGCAGTTCTTC
CDR3 protein: CASSLAVRGEQFF

D gene: TRBD1
clone size: .
V gene: TRBV20-1
J gene: TRBJ2-2
CDR3 DNA: TGCAGTGCTAGAGCCCCGAACAGGGGGAGGACCGGGGAGCTGTTTTTT
CDR3 protein: CSARAPNRGRTGELFF

D gene: .
clone size: many
V gene: TRBV30
J gene: TRBJ2-5
CDR3 DNA: TGTGCCTGGAGTAGGGGCAAGCAAGAGACCCAGTACTTC
CDR3 protein: CAWSRGKQETQYF

D gene: .
clone size: few
V gene: TRBV20-1
J gene: TRBJ2-5
CDR3 DNA: TGCAGTGCTAGCGAGAGGGATGAGACCCAGTACTTC
CDR3 protein: CSASERDETQYF

D gene: .
clone size: few
V gene: TRBV12-3/TRBV12-4
J gene: TRBJ2-1
CDR3 DNA: TGTGCCAGCAGTTTTCTTCGGATTGAGCAGTTCTTC
CDR3 protein: CASSFLRIEQFF

D gene: TRBD1
clone size: .
V gene: TRBV2
J gene: TRBJ1-2
CDR3 DNA: TGTGCCAGCAGTGAACTGGGGGACAGCCTCTATGGCTACACCTTC
CDR3 protein: CASSELGDSLYGYTF